This TCR beta chain was sequenced in a study of blood T cells in healthy people across ages. A second PCR, run for roughly 7 to 11 cycles, used a sample-barcoded 5' primer plus a J-beta primer mix. A 12-random-nucleotide template-switch adaptor tagged each cDNA molecule. Using its own MiXCR run on the 5' RACE reads, TCRdb lists one record per CDR3 protein. The sample consists of 450,000 to 700,000 distinct CDR3 sequences, 27% of them appearing once. This clonotype has a count of ten or more. There were at least 5 micrograms of total RNA extracted from every sample. The CDR3 is 13 amino acids. The V end was cut by 2 bases, the J end by 5 bases, with 9 bases between.

Material: blood. V and J are TRBV12-3 or TRBV12-4 and TRBJ1-1; D remains ambiguous. The sequence came from a woman aged 70 to 79 in good health. CDR3: CASSLNLATEAFF. Here the CDR3 DNA reads TGTGCCAGCAGTTTAAACCTTGCAACTGAAGCTTTCTTT.